This T cell receptor beta chain was captured by sequencing in a study of regulatory T cells in long-lasting Graves disease. The TCR beta library used iRepertoire HTBI primers with Arm-PCR amplification of CDR3. TCRdb processed the multiplex PCR reads anew with MiXCR; each CDR3 protein has one entry. Found here are approximately 270,000 distinct CDR3 sequences, approximately 20% of them singletons; the top ten hold approximately 14%. Trimming cost V 4 bases and J 3 bases, with 16 bases left between them. Germline lookup yields CDR1 LGHNT and CDR2 FRNRAP. The CDR3 loop spans 15 amino acids. As for time point: newly diagnosed GD, antithyroid drugs for less than 3 months. The TCR library was made from RNA extracted from PBMCs. This clonotype was seen many times. This same sample was also part of a study on T cells in Graves' hyperthyroidism and ophthalmopathy.

This sample comprised peripheral blood mononuclear cells (PBMCs), obtained at new diagnosis, from a patient treated with antithyroid drugs. This sequence joins TRBV12-5 and TRBJ2-7; the D gene could be TRBD1 or TRBD2 (7 bases each). The receptor's source is a young woman with Graves disease. CDR3 sequence: CASGWGGDRVYEQYF. The CDR3 nucleotides are TGTGCTAGTGGTTGGGGGGGAGACAGGGTCTACGAGCAGTACTTC.